A selection of T cell receptor beta chains follows, all from one sample in a study of blood T cell repertoires in COVID-19. Assay: immunoSEQ multiplex PCR; the TCRdb copy retains only in-frame clones and omits some. This sample has approximately 150,000 clones; around four fifths occur once, and the top ten carry about 8.8%. Sequencing used peripheral blood. The receptors derive from an elderly woman with COVID-19, enrolled during active disease. Each CDR3 is given with its conserved first and last residue. A D gene is named only where the DNA matches it firmly. Part of the rows lack a size; the others show once, few, many or a class for expanded clones.

d_call | clone_size | j_call | v_call | cdr3_aa | cdr3_nt
- | - | TRBJ2-7 | TRBV6-6 | CASIKGGAENEQYF | TGTGCCAGTATTAAAGGGGGGGCAGAGAACGAGCAGTACTTC
- | few | TRBJ1-1 | TRBV7-9 | CASSPQRGGFEAFF | TGTGCCAGCAGCCCCCAACGGGGAGGGTTTGAAGCTTTCTTT
- | few | TRBJ1-5 | TRBV19 | CASSIDPGHSNQPQHF | TGTGCCAGTAGTATAGATCCAGGGCATAGCAATCAGCCCCAGCATTTT
- | once | TRBJ2-1 | TRBV7-2 | CASSLTPRSYNEQFF | TGTGCCAGCAGCCTCACTCCACGATCCTACAATGAGCAGTTCTTC
- | - | TRBJ2-3 | TRBV7-9 | CASSLWAGTTDTQYF | TGTGCCAGCAGCTTATGGGCGGGGACTACAGATACGCAGTATTTT
- | - | TRBJ1-5 | TRBV29-1 | CSVAPGVGQPQHF | TGCAGCGTTGCACCAGGGGTCGGTCAGCCCCAGCATTTT
- | - | TRBJ2-7 | TRBV7-9 | CASSFRELRQYF | TGTGCCAGCAGCTTTAGGGAGCTAAGGCAGTACTTC
- | few | TRBJ1-2 | TRBV4-1 | CASSQDPNREGGYTF | TGCGCCAGCAGCCAAGATCCCAACAGGGAAGGTGGCTACACCTTC
- | - | TRBJ2-3 | TRBV7-9 | CASSPLAGRTDTQYF | TGTGCCAGCAGCCCTCTGGCGGGGCGCACAGATACGCAGTATTTT
TRBD1 | - | TRBJ1-2 | TRBV3-1/TRBV3-2 | CASSWDRGVQGYTF | TGTGCCAGCAGCTGGGACAGGGGGGTACAAGGCTACACCTTC
- | - | TRBJ1-4 | TRBV2 | CASTQRSFNEKLFF | TGTGCCAGCACGCAGAGGTCGTTTAATGAAAAACTGTTTTTT
- | - | TRBJ1-1 | TRBV2 | CASRRETEAFF | TGTGCCAGCAGGAGGGAAACTGAAGCTTTCTTT
TRBD2 | - | TRBJ2-1 | TRBV4-1 | CASSRYPAGDSYNEQFF | TGCGCCAGCAGCCGGTACCCAGCGGGGGACTCCTACAATGAGCAGTTCTTC
TRBD1 | - | TRBJ2-1 | TRBV28 | CASSHRDRDGNEQFF | TGTGCCAGCAGCCACCGGGACAGGGACGGGAATGAGCAGTTCTTC
- | - | TRBJ2-3 | TRBV5-4 | CASSDGLRRSADTQYF | TGTGCCAGCAGCGACGGGCTGCGGAGGTCTGCAGATACGCAGTATTTT
TRBD1 | - | TRBJ2-1 | TRBV5-1 | CASSGGQGAYNEQFF | TGCGCCAGCAGCGGGGGTCAGGGGGCCTACAATGAGCAGTTCTTC
TRBD1 | - | TRBJ1-5 | TRBV5-5 | CASSLQGQGTQPQHF | TGTGCCAGCAGCTTGCAAGGACAGGGAACTCAGCCCCAGCATTTT
- | - | TRBJ1-5 | TRBV19 | CASTLVGVDQPQHF | TGTGCCAGTACCTTGGTGGGAGTGGATCAGCCCCAGCATTTT
- | - | TRBJ2-5 | TRBV7-9 | CASSLRTDQETQYF | TGTGCCAGCAGCTTAAGGACAGATCAAGAGACCCAGTACTTC
TRBD2 | - | TRBJ2-5 | TRBV7-9 | CASSSAGGPQETQYF | TGTGCCAGCAGCTCAGCGGGAGGGCCCCAAGAGACCCAGTACTTC
TRBD2 | - | TRBJ2-2 | TRBV18 | CASARTSGSSATGELFF | TGTGCCAGCGCAAGGACTAGCGGGAGTTCGGCCACCGGGGAGCTGTTTTTT
- | - | TRBJ2-1 | TRBV9 | CASSSGVGSYNEQFF | TGTGCCAGCAGTTCGGGCGTCGGGAGTTACAATGAGCAGTTCTTC
TRBD2 | - | TRBJ2-1 | TRBV25-1 | CASSESLAGVDEQFF | TGTGCCAGCAGTGAATCGCTAGCGGGAGTCGATGAGCAGTTCTTC
TRBD2 | - | TRBJ2-7 | TRBV7-3 | CASSLAGDQLEQYF | TGTGCCAGCAGCTTAGCGGGAGATCAATTGGAGCAGTACTTC
- | - | TRBJ1-5 | TRBV4-1 | CASSQGPWRDGSNQPQHF | TGCGCCAGCAGCCAAGGGCCATGGCGGGACGGAAGCAATCAGCCCCAGCATTTT
- | - | TRBJ2-1 | TRBV19 | CASSEGEVTYNEQFF | TGTGCCAGTAGTGAAGGGGAAGTCACCTACAATGAGCAGTTCTTC
- | - | TRBJ1-3 | TRBV6-5 | CASSYWGGSIYF | TGTGCCAGCAGTTACTGGGGGGGATCCATATATTTT
TRBD1 | few | TRBJ1-1 | TRBV7-8 | CASSSRSRGQRTEAFF | TGTGCCAGCAGCTCCCGGTCCAGGGGGCAACGAACTGAAGCTTTCTTT
- | - | TRBJ1-1 | TRBV6-5 | CASRAGRRNTEAFF | TGTGCCAGCAGGGCGGGACGGAGGAACACTGAAGCTTTCTTT
TRBD2 | - | TRBJ2-3 | TRBV29-1 | CSCRGGVFSDTQYF | TGCAGCTGCCGGGGGGGCGTTTTCTCAGATACGCAGTATTTT
TRBD2 | - | TRBJ2-1 | TRBV5-1 | CASSSRLAGEGNEQFF | TGCGCCAGCAGCTCCAGACTAGCGGGAGAGGGCAATGAGCAGTTCTTC
- | - | TRBJ2-3 | TRBV29-1 | CSVAKIQQLNADTQYF | TGCAGCGTTGCCAAGATCCAACAGCTTAATGCAGATACGCAGTATTTT
TRBD1 | once | TRBJ2-4 | TRBV27 | CASSLNGQGRGNIQYF | TGTGCCAGCAGTTTAAACGGACAGGGGAGGGGGAACATTCAGTACTTC
- | - | TRBJ2-1 | TRBV18 | CASSAALPTLGPYGDEQFF | TGTGCCAGCTCCGCGGCTTTACCCACGCTCGGTCCCTATGGCGATGAGCAGTTCTTC
- | - | TRBJ1-6 | TRBV5-5 | CASSLVRSSYNSPLHF | TGTGCCAGCAGCTTAGTAAGGAGCTCCTATAATTCACCCCTCCACTTT
TRBD2 | - | TRBJ2-3 | TRBV4-2 | CASSSGTRNTDTQYF | TGTGCCAGCAGTTCCGGGACTAGGAACACAGATACGCAGTATTTT
- | - | TRBJ2-6 | TRBV5-1 | CASSPRTASGANVLTF | TGCGCCAGCAGCCCTCGGACAGCCTCTGGGGCCAACGTCCTGACTTTC
TRBD1 | - | TRBJ1-2 | TRBV4-1 | CASSQAGQGAARYTF | TGCGCCAGCAGCCAAGCAGGACAGGGCGCGGCCCGCTACACCTTC
- | - | TRBJ2-5 | TRBV15 | CATSRRSGLQETQYF | TGTGCCACCAGCAGACGGTCAGGGCTCCAAGAGACCCAGTACTTC
TRBD1 | - | TRBJ2-7 | TRBV5-1 | CASSPLAGTGGYEQYF | TGCGCCAGCAGCCCGCTCGCCGGGACAGGGGGCTACGAGCAGTACTTC
- | - | TRBJ1-3 | TRBV19 | CASSIDLTTSGNTIYF | TGTGCCAGTAGTATAGATCTCACAACCTCTGGAAACACCATATATTTT
TRBD1 | - | TRBJ1-1 | TRBV5-1 | CASSSQGADTEAFF | TGCGCCAGCAGCTCACAGGGGGCGGACACTGAAGCTTTCTTT
- | - | TRBJ1-1 | TRBV6-6 | CASSQTGSRTEAFF | TGTGCCAGCAGCCAAACAGGGAGTCGCACTGAAGCTTTCTTT
TRBD1 | - | TRBJ1-6 | TRBV11-2 | CASSWGTGGNSPLHF | TGTGCCAGCAGCTGGGGGACAGGCGGGAATTCACCCCTCCACTTT
TRBD1 | - | TRBJ2-3 | TRBV5-1 | CASSSGTGGEDTQYF | TGCGCCAGCAGCTCGGGGACAGGGGGCGAAGATACGCAGTATTTT
- | - | TRBJ1-2 | TRBV27 | CASSLSGPGSGPYGYTF | TGTGCCAGCAGTTTATCGGGGCCGGGCTCAGGCCCGTATGGCTACACCTTC
- | - | TRBJ2-7 | TRBV5-6 | CASSRLSGNEQYF | TGTGCCAGCAGCCGACTCTCGGGGAACGAGCAGTACTTC
TRBD1 | few | TRBJ1-5 | TRBV6-1 | CASSEWGQYNQPQHF | TGTGCCAGCAGTGAATGGGGACAGTACAATCAGCCCCAGCATTTT
TRBD2 | - | TRBJ2-7 | TRBV5-1 | CASSWAGRAYEQYF | TGCGCCAGCAGCTGGGCGGGGAGGGCCTACGAGCAGTACTTC
- | - | TRBJ2-1 | TRBV7-9 | CASSRGQPGNEQFF | TGTGCCAGCAGCCGCGGGCAGCCGGGGAATGAGCAGTTCTTC
TRBD1 | - | TRBJ1-3 | TRBV25-1 | CASRRTGGNTIYF | TGTGCCAGCAGACGGACAGGGGGAAACACCATATATTTT
TRBD1 | few | TRBJ2-7 | TRBV9 | CASSVGTGAYEQYF | TGTGCCAGCAGCGTCGGGACAGGGGCTTACGAGCAGTACTTC
- | - | TRBJ2-7 | TRBV28 | CASKIGAYEQYF | TGTGCCAGCAAGATCGGAGCCTACGAGCAGTACTTC
TRBD1 | - | TRBJ2-4 | TRBV6-5 | CASRGTGAKNIQYF | TGTGCCAGCAGGGGGACAGGGGCCAAAAACATTCAGTACTTC
- | - | TRBJ1-4 | TRBV7-9 | CASSLSGANEKLFF | TGTGCCAGCAGCTTAAGCGGGGCTAATGAAAAACTGTTTTTT
- | - | TRBJ1-2 | TRBV19 | CASRGAGVRNTEGYTF | TGTGCCAGTAGGGGGGCAGGGGTAAGGAATACGGAAGGCTACACCTTC
- | - | TRBJ1-5 | TRBV7-8 | CASSLGVGRNQPQHF | TGTGCCAGCAGCTTAGGTGTGGGGCGCAATCAGCCCCAGCATTTT
- | - | TRBJ2-7 | TRBV12-3/TRBV12-4 | CASGGRRDEQYF | TGTGCCAGCGGTGGGCGCCGCGACGAGCAGTACTTC
- | - | TRBJ1-2 | TRBV19 | CASQGKGGYTF | TGTGCCAGTCAGGGTAAGGGAGGCTACACCTTC